This TCR beta chain was profiled in a study of blood T cells in healthy people across ages. CDR1 KGHSH and CDR2 LQKENI come from the germline V gene. The CDR3 runs to 14 residues. Trimming removed 2 bases from V and 15 bases from J; junction bases left unmatched: 12. Then a second PCR, running roughly 7 to 11 cycles, was carried out with a sample-barcoded 5' primer and a J-beta primer mix. Each CDR3 protein is one row after TCRdb ran MiXCR on the 5' RACE reads. The table includes about 970,000 distinct CDR3 sequences, roughly half detected once. This TCR was sampled from a woman aged 55 to 70 in good health. The chain uses TRBV18 and TRBJ2-1; 8 bases agree with TRBD2. Sequencing used blood. In DNA, the CDR3 is TGTGCCAGCTCACCAAGCGGGGGCGGTACAAGGCGGTTCTTC. It specifies CASSPSGGGTRRFF.